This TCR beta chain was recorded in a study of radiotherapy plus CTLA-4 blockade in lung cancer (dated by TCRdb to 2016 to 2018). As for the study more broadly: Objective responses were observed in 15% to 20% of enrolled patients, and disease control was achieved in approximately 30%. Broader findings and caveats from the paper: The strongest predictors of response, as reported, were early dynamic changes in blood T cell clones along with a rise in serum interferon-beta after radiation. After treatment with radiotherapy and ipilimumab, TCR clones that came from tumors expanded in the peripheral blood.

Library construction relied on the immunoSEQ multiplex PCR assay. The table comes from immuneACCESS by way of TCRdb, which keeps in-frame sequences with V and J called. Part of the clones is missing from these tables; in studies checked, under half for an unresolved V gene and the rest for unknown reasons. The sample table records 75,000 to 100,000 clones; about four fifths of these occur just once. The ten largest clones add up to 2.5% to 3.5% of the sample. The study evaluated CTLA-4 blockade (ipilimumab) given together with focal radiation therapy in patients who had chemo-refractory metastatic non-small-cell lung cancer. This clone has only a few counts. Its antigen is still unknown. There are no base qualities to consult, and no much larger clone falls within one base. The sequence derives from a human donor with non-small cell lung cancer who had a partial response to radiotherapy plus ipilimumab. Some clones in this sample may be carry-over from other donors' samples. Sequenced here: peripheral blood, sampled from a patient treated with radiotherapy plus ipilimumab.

The CDR3 protein sequence reads: CASSISRANEKLFF. At the DNA level, the sequence is TGTGCCAGTAGTATATCGAGAGCTAATGAAAAACTGTTTTTT. The chain employs TRBV19 and TRBJ1-4; no D segment can be confidently identified. The CDR3 runs 14 amino acids, cysteine and phenylalanine included. The entry retains the CDR3 DNA only, 42 bases that are in frame from base 1. V is cut by 2 bases and J by 3 bases, and the space between the germline ends is 7 bases. Taken from the germline V gene (reference sequence), the CDR1 and CDR2 loops are LNHDA and SQIVND. Reference TRBV19 and TRBJ1-4 genes cover what lies past the CDR3, so the full variable domain is DGGITQSPKYLFRKEGQNVTLSCEQNLNHDAMYWYRQDPGQGLRLIYYSQIVNDFQKGDIAEGYSVSREKKESFPLTVTSAQKNPTAFYLCASSISRANEKLFFGSGTQLSVL.